The source of this T cell receptor (beta chain) is a study of T cell changes during pregnancy in multiple sclerosis. TCRdb's copy holds only in-frame clones and misses some; the assay was immunoSEQ multiplex PCR. The repertoire holds about 44,000 clones, with roughly nine tenths as singletons. CDR1 and CDR2 (germline): SGHRS, YFSETQ. CDR3 length: 15 residues. The J segment lost 7 bases and the V segment lost 0 bases, leaving 7 bases of the junction unmatched. The chain uses TRBV5-1 and TRBJ1-5; 7 positions match TRBD1. The sample in question was CD4+ T cells from peripheral blood mononuclear cells, obtained in the first trimester of pregnancy. This TCR derives from a female donor with multiple sclerosis, enrolled in a pregnancy study. CDR3 DNA sequence: TGCGCCAGCAGCTTGGAGGGGGCGGTGAGACAGCCCCAGCATTTT. Protein sequence: CASSLEGAVRQPQHF. The whole variable domain, filled in from reference TRBV5-1 and TRBJ1-5, reads KAGVTQTPRYLIKTRGQQVTLSCSPISGHRSVSWYQQTPGQGLQFLFEYFSETQRNKGNFPGRFSGRQFSNSRSEMNVSTLELGDSALYLCASSLEGAVRQPQHFGDGTRLSIL.